The text below deals with one TCR beta chain. The protocol was immunoSEQ multiplex PCR, while the TCRdb copy is restricted to in-frame clones and leaves out a portion. This sample has 250,000 or so clones; 84% occur once, and the top ten carry 1.5% to 2%. The sample originates from a study of blood T cell repertoires in COVID-19. Study in general: Sources were T cells, B-cell-depleted T cells, or PBMCs; the material itself was cDNA or gDNA.

Germline V lookup: CDR1 LGHDT, CDR2 YNNKEL (reference sequence). The length of the CDR3 is 17 residues. V lost 1 base, J lost 2 bases, and 4 bases stayed unmatched. Before being deemed recovered, Cohort 3 donors had two negative PCRs, clearance, or symptom resolution. The receptor's source is a man aged 60-69 years who had recovered from COVID-19. The chain recombines TRBV3-1 (or the pseudogene TRBV3-2) with TRBJ1-6, with 8 bases aligning to TRBD1. The sequenced sample consisted of PBMCs or T cells enriched from blood (not recorded which). CDR3 protein: CASSQVDRGPYNSPLHF. CDR3 DNA: TGTGCCAGCAGCCAAGTTGACAGGGGACCCTATAATTCACCCCTCCACTTT.